This T cell receptor (beta chain) was identified in a study of blood T cell repertoires in COVID-19. Study information: PBMCs, B-cell-depleted T cells, or T cells were the source of the cDNA or gDNA that made up the material.

Sequencing used immunoSEQ multiplex PCR; TCRdb keeps in-frame clones, though not all of them. Of under 200,000 clones listed, 86% are singletons. Germline V gene data show CDR1 as SGHTA and CDR2 as FQGNSA. The germline V and J ends were trimmed by 4 bases and 1 base, with 19 bases remaining between them. The CDR3 is made up of 18 amino acids. The sample consisted of peripheral blood. The V gene is TRBV7-2, the J gene TRBJ2-2; possible D gene TRBD1, 6 bases. This clonotype was obtained from a woman older than 75 in a cohort sampled during active or convalescent COVID-19. This CDR3 reads CASSSPSGTLVNTGELFF. The DNA of the CDR3 is TGTGCCAGCAGCTCACCATCCGGGACACTCGTGAACACCGGGGAGCTGTTTTTT. Variable domain in full (rest from reference TRBV7-2 and TRBJ2-2): GAGVSQSPSNKVTEKGKDVELRCDPISGHTALYWYRQSLGQGLEFLIYFQGNSAPDKSGLPSDRFSAERTGGSVSTLTIQRTQQEDSAVYLCASSSPSGTLVNTGELFFGEGSRLTVL.